This paragraph covers one T cell receptor (beta chain) sequence. The antigen remains unidentified. Trimming pared 4 bases from V and 3 bases from J, leaving 8 bases between. Germline V gene data show CDR1 as MNHNS and CDR2 as SASEGT. This CDR3 has 13 residues. Time point reported: pre-treatment sample, taken before nivolumab and TIL therapy. Adults with stage 4 NSCLC were enrolled in a phase I trial. The immunoSEQ assay was v3. Method: immunoSEQ multiplex PCR; TCRdb's copy keeps in-frame clones and lacks some. The table shows about 59,000 clones, with around 70% occurring only once. The sample is drawn from a study of TIL therapy for anti-PD-1-resistant metastatic lung cancer. Study overall: Tumor harvest preceded PD-1/PD-L1 blockade, followed by nivolumab treatment. Patients had a median age of around 56 years (range about 35-85).

General study findings and limits: After infusion, TIL clonotypes partly replaced peripheral T cells and declined over months.

The sequenced sample was blood, obtained at baseline. The receptor comes from a person aged 30 to 80 with non-small cell lung cancer. The chain joins TRBV6-1 to TRBJ2-3; D remains unclear. This CDR3 is CASSGDYTDTQYF. The DNA of the CDR3 is TGTGCCAGCAGTGGGGATTATACAGATACGCAGTATTTT.